These T cell receptor beta chains were read from a single sample in a study of spatial heterogeneity in lung cancer. TCRdb fed the 5' RACE reads into MiXCR, producing one record per CDR3 protein. The repertoire consists of approximately 44,000 distinct CDR3 sequences, with roughly an eighth occurring once and the leading ten covering about 60%. The source was PBMCs, collected at surgery. The receptor set was obtained from a male donor with early-stage non-small cell lung cancer. Each CDR3 is given with its conserved first and last residue. The D gene is left open where the match is weak. Not every row has a clone size; where given, it reads once, few, many or a size class.

v_gene	j_gene	d_gene	abundance	CDR3nt	CDR3aa
TRBV7-2	TRBJ2-1	.	many	TGTGCCAGCAGTGAGACAGCAAGCTCCTACAATGAGCAGTTCTTC	CASSETASSYNEQFF
TRBV7-2	TRBJ2-3	.	medium-sized	TGTGCCAGCAGTGGGGACTTCCCCTTCACAGATACGCAGTATTTT	CASSGDFPFTDTQYF
TRBV5-1	TRBJ2-1	TRBD2	.	TGCGCCAGCAGTTCCTCACTAGCGGGGGGGCTTAATGAGCAGTTCTTC	CASSSSLAGGLNEQFF
TRBV29-1	TRBJ1-2	TRBD1	.	TGCAGCGTTTCTCAGGGGGCGGGCTATGGCTACACCTTC	CSVSQGAGYGYTF
TRBV10-3	TRBJ2-5	TRBD1	few	TGTGCCATCAGTGAGAGGGACAGGCAGAGCCAAGAGACCCAGTACTTC	CAISERDRQSQETQYF
TRBV7-2	TRBJ2-4	.	few	TGTGCCAGCAGCTTAAAAAACATTCAGTACTTC	CASSLKNIQYF
TRBV6-2/TRBV6-3	TRBJ1-5	.	few	TGTGCCAGCAGTTATTCGTCTGAGGGGGTCTACCGCAATCAGCCCCAGCATTTT	CASSYSSEGVYRNQPQHF
TRBV28	TRBJ1-2	.	few	TGTGCCAGCAGTACCCCCGGGGGGGTTAACTATGGCTACACCTTC	CASSTPGGVNYGYTF
TRBV30	TRBJ2-3	TRBD1	few	TGTGCCTGGGGACAGGGGGCTGAGACAGATACGCAGTATTTT	CAWGQGAETDTQYF
TRBV29-1	TRBJ2-3	.	.	TGCAGCGCCCGCACAGATACGCAGTATTTT	CSARTDTQYF
TRBV2	TRBJ1-1	TRBD1	many	TGTGCCAGCAGAGGCCACAGGGGATCTGTGGGTGAAGCTTTCTTT	CASRGHRGSVGEAFF
TRBV10-3	TRBJ1-6	TRBD1	few	TGTGCCATCAGTGAGTCAGGTGGACAGGGTAATTCACCCCTCCACTTT	CAISESGGQGNSPLHF
TRBV9	TRBJ2-2	.	many	TGTGCCAGCAGCGTAGGGCGCGGGACGAACACCGGGGAGCTGTTTTTT	CASSVGRGTNTGELFF
TRBV7-9	TRBJ1-1	TRBD1	few	TGTGCCAGCAGCCGCTCGGACAGGTCGGGAACTGAAGCTTTCTTT	CASSRSDRSGTEAFF
TRBV5-1	TRBJ2-6	.	few	TGCGCCAGCAGCTTCGGGTCCCTCCGCTCTGGGGCCAACGTCCTGACTTTC	CASSFGSLRSGANVLTF
TRBV29-1	TRBJ2-6	.	.	TGCAGCGTTATGGACTTGCTGGGCGGGGCCAACGTCCTGACTTTC	CSVMDLLGGANVLTF
TRBV15	TRBJ2-2	.	few	TGTGCCACCAGCAGAGATTTAGGCCAGGGGAGGACCGGGGAGCTGTTTTTT	CATSRDLGQGRTGELFF
TRBV18	TRBJ2-7	.	few	TGTGCCAGCACTAGGGGGGTAGGGAACTCCTACGAGCAGTACTTC	CASTRGVGNSYEQYF
TRBV11-3	TRBJ2-7	TRBD2	.	TGTGCCAGCAGCCTCAGGACTAGCGGGATGAACTACGAGCAGTACTTC	CASSLRTSGMNYEQYF
TRBV23-1	TRBJ2-2	TRBD1	many	TGCGCCAGCAGTCAGGGGGGACAGGGGAACACCGGGGAGCTGTTTTTT	CASSQGGQGNTGELFF
TRBV6-2/TRBV6-3	TRBJ1-1	TRBD1	many	TGTGCCAGCAGTTACCACCCCGGGGACAGATACACTGAAGCTTTCTTT	CASSYHPGDRYTEAFF
TRBV6-1	TRBJ1-1	.	many	TGTGCCAGCAGCCTTCTAGGGAACACTGAAGCTTTCTTT	CASSLLGNTEAFF
TRBV27	TRBJ2-7	.	.	TGTGCCAGCAGTTTACGCGGGACCTACGAGCAGTACTTC	CASSLRGTYEQYF
TRBV6-2/TRBV6-3	TRBJ2-4	.	.	TGTGCCAGCAGTTACTCCCCTAGCGAGAAACTAGCCAAAAACATTCAGTACTTC	CASSYSPSEKLAKNIQYF
TRBV7-9	TRBJ2-7	TRBD1	.	TGTGCCAGCAGCCCACGGGGACAGACCTACGAGCAGTACTTC	CASSPRGQTYEQYF
TRBV5-1	TRBJ2-7	TRBD1	many	TGCGCCAGCCGAACACAGGGGGACGTCAACGAGCAGTACTTC	CASRTQGDVNEQYF
TRBV5-1	TRBJ2-5	.	many	TGCGCCAGCAGCTTGATGGGCGGACAAGAGACCCAGTACTTC	CASSLMGGQETQYF
TRBV12-3/TRBV12-4	TRBJ1-5	.	many	TGTGCCAGCAGTTCCCGGGACAATCAGCCCCAGCATTTT	CASSSRDNQPQHF
TRBV7-2	TRBJ2-3	.	few	TGTGCCAGCAGCTGGGCTAGTTCAGATACGCAGTATTTT	CASSWASSDTQYF
TRBV20-1	TRBJ1-2	TRBD1	many	TGCAGTGCTAGCGAACTTACCCTGGACAGGGTCTATGGCTACACCTTC	CSASELTLDRVYGYTF
TRBV4-1	TRBJ1-2	.	.	TGCGCCAGCAGCCAAGATTTAGGGAATGGCTACACCTTC	CASSQDLGNGYTF
TRBV6-1	TRBJ1-5	.	.	TGTGCCAGCAGCCCCGGAGCAGGGAGCAATATGGGCAATCAGCCCCAGCATTTT	CASSPGAGSNMGNQPQHF
TRBV7-8	TRBJ2-7	.	few	TGTGCCAGCAGCTTAACGTCCAACTCCTACGAGCAGTACTTC	CASSLTSNSYEQYF
TRBV28	TRBJ2-3	TRBD1	.	TGTGCCAGCAGTTTACCAGGGGGTAACACAGATACGCAGTATTTT	CASSLPGGNTDTQYF
TRBV20-1	TRBJ1-6	TRBD1	.	TGCAGTGTCCCCTTGGGACAGGGAGGCTCACCCCTCCACTTT	CSVPLGQGGSPLHF
TRBV7-9	TRBJ2-2	TRBD2	many	TGTGCCAGCAGCTCCGGGCGGGAGTCTGGCGGGGAGCTGTTTTTT	CASSSGRESGGELFF
TRBV20-1	TRBJ2-1	.	few	TGCAGTGCTGAAGGGGACCTCCCTAGGTACAATGAGCAGTTCTTC	CSAEGDLPRYNEQFF
TRBV20-1	TRBJ1-1	.	few	TGCAGTGCAATACCCACAGGGCCCAGGGGCACTGAAGCTTTCTTT	CSAIPTGPRGTEAFF
TRBV2	TRBJ1-5	TRBD1	.	TGTGCCAGCAGGGGACAGTCCAATCAGCCCCAGCATTTT	CASRGQSNQPQHF